This T cell receptor beta chain was identified in a study of T cell changes during pregnancy in multiple sclerosis. Profiling relied on immunoSEQ multiplex PCR, and the TCRdb table lists in-frame clones only, not all of them. The table shows some 43,000 clones, with around 92% occurring only once. The CDR3 sequence is 11 residues long. CDR1 is WSHSY and CDR2 is SAAADI in the germline V gene. The V gene end was trimmed by 8 bases and the J gene end by 4 bases; junction bases not matched to a gene: 1. The sample here was CD8+ T cells from peripheral blood mononuclear cells, taken in the third trimester of pregnancy. This TCR came from a female donor with multiple sclerosis, enrolled in a pregnancy study. The chain joins TRBV10-2 to TRBJ1-1; 7 bases agree with TRBD1. CDR3 amino acids: CASAGGTEAFF. The CDR3 DNA is TGCGCCAGCGCAGGGGGCACTGAAGCTTTCTTT.